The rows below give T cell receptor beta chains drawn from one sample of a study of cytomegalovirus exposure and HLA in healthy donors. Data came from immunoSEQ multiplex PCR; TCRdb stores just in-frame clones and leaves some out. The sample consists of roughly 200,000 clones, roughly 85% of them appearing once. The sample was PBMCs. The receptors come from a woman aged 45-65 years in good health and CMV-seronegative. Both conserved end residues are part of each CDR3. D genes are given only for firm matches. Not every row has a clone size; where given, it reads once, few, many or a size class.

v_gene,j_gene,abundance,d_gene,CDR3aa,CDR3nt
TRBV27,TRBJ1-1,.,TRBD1,CASSIPGQGRTEAFF,TGTGCCAGCAGTATCCCAGGACAGGGTAGGACTGAAGCTTTCTTT
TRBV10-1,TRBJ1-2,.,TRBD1,CASSDPGQGPDGYTF,TGCGCCAGCAGCGACCCGGGACAGGGGCCGGATGGCTACACCTTC
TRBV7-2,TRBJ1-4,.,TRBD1,CASTLGRGNEKLFF,TGTGCCAGCACACTCGGCAGGGGGAATGAAAAACTGTTTTTT
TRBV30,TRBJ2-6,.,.,CAWGQGDSGANVLTF,TGTGCCTGGGGCCAGGGCGACTCTGGGGCCAACGTCCTGACTTTC
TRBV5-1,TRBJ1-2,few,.,CASTPGHLPSGYTF,TGCGCCAGCACGCCGGGACACCTACCATCTGGCTACACCTTC
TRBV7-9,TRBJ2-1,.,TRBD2,CASSPWVSLAGYNEQFF,TGTGCCAGCAGTCCCTGGGTGTCGCTAGCGGGGTACAATGAGCAGTTCTTC
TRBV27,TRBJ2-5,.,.,CASSSQAGLAETQYF,TGTGCCAGCAGTTCCCAGGCCGGACTGGCCGAGACCCAGTACTTC
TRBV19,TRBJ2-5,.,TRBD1,CASSETGVRETQYF,TGTGCCAGTAGTGAAACAGGGGTCCGGGAGACCCAGTACTTC
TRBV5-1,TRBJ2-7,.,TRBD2,CASSLLAEQYEQYF,TGCGCCAGCAGCCTTCTAGCGGAGCAATACGAGCAGTACTTC
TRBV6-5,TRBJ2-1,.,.,CASRYMGVNEQFF,TGTGCCAGCAGATACATGGGAGTTAATGAGCAGTTCTTC
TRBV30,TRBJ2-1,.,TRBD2,CAWSISGTFYNEQFF,TGTGCCTGGAGTATTAGCGGGACTTTCTACAATGAGCAGTTCTTC
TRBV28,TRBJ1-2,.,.,CASSLPRDYGYTF,TGTGCCAGCAGTTTACCCAGGGACTATGGCTACACCTTC
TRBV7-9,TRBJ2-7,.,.,CASSLSYRNEQYF,TGTGCCAGCAGCTTATCATACAGGAACGAGCAGTACTTC
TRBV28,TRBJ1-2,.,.,CASSLELSNYGYTF,TGTGCCAGCAGTTTAGAACTTTCTAACTATGGCTACACCTTC
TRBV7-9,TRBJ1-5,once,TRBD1,CASSFRDSNQPQHF,TGTGCCAGCAGTTTCCGGGACAGTAATCAGCCCCAGCATTTT
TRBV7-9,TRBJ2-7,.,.,CASRKTDSYEQYF,TGTGCCAGCAGGAAAACAGATTCCTACGAGCAGTACTTC
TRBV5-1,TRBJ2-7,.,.,CASSLVAAVVSSNEQYF,TGCGCCAGCAGCTTGGTGGCCGCGGTCGTCTCTAGCAACGAGCAGTACTTC
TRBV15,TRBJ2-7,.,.,CATSRDSTTYEQYF,TGTGCCACCAGCAGAGACAGTACGACCTACGAGCAGTACTTC
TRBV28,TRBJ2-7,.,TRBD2,CASPPRGGGGLASYEQYF,TGTGCCAGCCCTCCAAGGGGCGGTGGGGGACTAGCGTCCTACGAGCAGTACTTC
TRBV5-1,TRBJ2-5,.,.,CASSLGGGETQYF,TGCGCCAGCAGCCTAGGCGGTGGTGAGACCCAGTACTTC
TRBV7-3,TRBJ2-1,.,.,CASSFLSGEQFF,TGTGCCAGCAGCTTTCTATCCGGGGAGCAGTTCTTC
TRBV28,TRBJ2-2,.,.,CASSRLAGGAGELFF,TGTGCCAGCAGTCGTCTTGCGGGCGGCGCCGGGGAGCTGTTTTTT
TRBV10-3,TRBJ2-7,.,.,CAISVVAGSSSYEQYF,TGTGCCATCAGTGTTGTGGCAGGCTCGAGCTCCTACGAGCAGTACTTC
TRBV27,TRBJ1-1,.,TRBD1,CASSATGGPNTEAFF,TGTGCCAGCAGTGCCACAGGGGGCCCCAACACTGAAGCTTTCTTT
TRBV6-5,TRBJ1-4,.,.,CASSLGGGVREKLFF,TGTGCCAGCAGTCTCGGCGGGGGGGTAAGAGAAAAACTGTTTTTT
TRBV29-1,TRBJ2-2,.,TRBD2,CSAPLRESTGELFF,TGCAGCGCCCCGCTGCGGGAGAGCACCGGGGAGCTGTTTTTT
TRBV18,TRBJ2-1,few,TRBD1,CASSLRQGQYNEQFF,TGTGCCAGCTCACTCCGACAGGGTCAATACAATGAGCAGTTCTTC
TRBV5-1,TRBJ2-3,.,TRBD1,CASSRRQGAQDTQYF,TGCGCCAGCAGCCGCCGACAGGGGGCGCAGGATACGCAGTATTTT
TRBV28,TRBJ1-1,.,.,CASSPAVENTEAFF,TGTGCCAGCAGCCCCGCGGTGGAGAACACTGAAGCTTTCTTT
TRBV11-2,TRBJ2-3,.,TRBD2,CASSPQAGAGDTQYF,TGTGCCAGCAGCCCACAAGCGGGAGCCGGAGATACGCAGTATTTT
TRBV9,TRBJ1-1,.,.,CASSVGGYGTEAFF,TGTGCCAGCAGCGTAGGAGGGTACGGCACTGAAGCTTTCTTT
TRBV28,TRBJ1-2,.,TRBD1,CASMLGQNYGYTF,TGTGCCAGCATGTTGGGACAGAACTATGGCTACACCTTC
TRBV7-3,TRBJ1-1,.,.,CASSLRPGSNTEAFF,TGTGCCAGCAGCTTACGGCCAGGGTCGAACACTGAAGCTTTCTTT
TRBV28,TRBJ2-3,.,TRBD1,CASRVGPDRLTTDTQYF,TGTGCCAGTAGGGTTGGCCCGGACAGGCTTACCACAGATACGCAGTATTTT
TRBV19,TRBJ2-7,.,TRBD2,CASSIASGATYEQYF,TGTGCCAGTAGTATCGCTAGCGGAGCAACCTACGAGCAGTACTTC
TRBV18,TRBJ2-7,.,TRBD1,CASSPLSGTGSRNYEQYF,TGTGCCAGCTCACCGCTTTCCGGGACAGGGTCCCGAAACTACGAGCAGTACTTC
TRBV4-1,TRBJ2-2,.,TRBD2,CASSQRSSGTYTGELFF,TGCGCCAGCAGCCAACGGTCTAGCGGGACTTACACCGGGGAGCTGTTTTTT
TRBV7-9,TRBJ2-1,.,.,CASSSTRRGLDEQFF,TGTGCCAGCAGCTCCACGAGAAGGGGCCTCGATGAGCAGTTCTTC
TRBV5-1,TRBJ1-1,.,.,CASSLVGGVSVMNTEAFF,TGCGCCAGCAGCTTGGTCGGAGGGGTGTCGGTGATGAACACTGAAGCTTTCTTT
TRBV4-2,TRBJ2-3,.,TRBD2,CASSQDLLAGAGDTQYF,TGTGCCAGCAGCCAAGATCTACTAGCGGGAGCGGGAGATACGCAGTATTTT
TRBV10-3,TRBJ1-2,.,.,CAIRTQGSNYGYTF,TGTGCCATCAGGACACAGGGTTCTAACTATGGCTACACCTTC
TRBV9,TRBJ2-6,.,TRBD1,CASSARDRGNSGANVLTF,TGTGCCAGCAGCGCCCGGGACAGGGGAAACTCTGGGGCCAACGTCCTGACTTTC
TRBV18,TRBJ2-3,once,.,CASSPDTGRGTDTQYF,TGTGCCAGCTCACCGGATACAGGGCGGGGGACAGATACGCAGTATTTT
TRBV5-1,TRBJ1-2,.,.,CASSQPTGPYGYTF,TGCGCCAGCAGCCAACCAACAGGACCATATGGCTACACCTTC
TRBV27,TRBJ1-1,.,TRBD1,CASSPSEGTGVTEAFF,TGTGCCAGCAGTCCCTCGGAGGGGACAGGGGTTACTGAAGCTTTCTTT
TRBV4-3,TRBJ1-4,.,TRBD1,CASSQLTGANEKLFF,TGCGCCAGCAGCCAATTAACAGGGGCCAATGAAAAACTGTTTTTT
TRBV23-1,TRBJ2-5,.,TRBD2,CASSQFKRDAGAGETQYF,TGCGCCAGCAGTCAGTTCAAGAGAGACGCGGGAGCGGGGGAGACCCAGTACTTC
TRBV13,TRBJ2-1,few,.,CASSLLTSSEQFF,TGTGCCAGCAGCCTCCTGACTAGTAGTGAGCAGTTCTTC
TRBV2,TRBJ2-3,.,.,CASSELRGRTDTQYF,TGTGCCAGCAGTGAATTGCGGGGGCGTACAGATACGCAGTATTTT
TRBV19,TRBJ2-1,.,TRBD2,CASSPGGLNEQFF,TGTGCCAGTAGCCCGGGAGGGCTCAATGAGCAGTTCTTC
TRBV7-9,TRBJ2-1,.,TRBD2,CASPSGRSYNEQFF,TGTGCCAGCCCTAGCGGGAGGTCCTACAATGAGCAGTTCTTC
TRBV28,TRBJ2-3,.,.,CASKEWRDDTDTQYF,TGTGCCAGCAAAGAATGGCGGGATGACACAGATACGCAGTATTTT
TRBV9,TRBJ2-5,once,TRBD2,CASSVGLAGELNSETQYF,TGTGCCAGCAGCGTAGGACTAGCGGGAGAACTGAACTCGGAGACCCAGTACTTC
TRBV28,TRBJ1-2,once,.,CASSLKRPSNYGYTF,TGTGCCAGCAGTTTAAAGAGGCCGAGCAACTATGGCTACACCTTC
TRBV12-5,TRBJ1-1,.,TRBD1,CASGRTGTGMNTEAFF,TGTGCTAGTGGACGGACCGGGACAGGGATGAACACTGAAGCTTTCTTT